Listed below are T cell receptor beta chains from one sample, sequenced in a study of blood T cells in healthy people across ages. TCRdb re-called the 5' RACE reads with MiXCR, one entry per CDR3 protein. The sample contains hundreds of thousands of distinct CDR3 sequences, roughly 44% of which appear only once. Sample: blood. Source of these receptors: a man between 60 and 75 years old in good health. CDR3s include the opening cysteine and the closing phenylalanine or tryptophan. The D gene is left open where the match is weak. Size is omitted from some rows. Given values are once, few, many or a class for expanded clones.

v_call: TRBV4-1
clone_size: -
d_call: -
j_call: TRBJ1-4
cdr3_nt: TGCGCCAGCAGCGGCCGGCGGGGGGGCGAGTATGAAAAACTGTTTTTT
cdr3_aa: CASSGRRGGEYEKLFF

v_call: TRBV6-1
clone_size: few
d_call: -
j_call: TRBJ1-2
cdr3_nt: TGTGCCAGCAGCCGACCAAACCCCCAGGGCCTTAACTATGGCTACACCTTC
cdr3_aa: CASSRPNPQGLNYGYTF

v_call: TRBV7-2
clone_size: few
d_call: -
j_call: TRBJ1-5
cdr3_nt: TGTGCCAGCAGCTTAGGCAGCTCCTATAGCAATCAGCCCCAGCATTTT
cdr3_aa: CASSLGSSYSNQPQHF

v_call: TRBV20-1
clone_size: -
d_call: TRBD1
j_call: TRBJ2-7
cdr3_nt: TGCAGTGCTAGAGATGTCACAGGGGCTACCGAGCAGTACTTC
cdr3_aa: CSARDVTGATEQYF

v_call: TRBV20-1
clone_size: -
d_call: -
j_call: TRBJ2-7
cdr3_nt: TGCAGTGCTAGACGAATCGACACGCGCGGGCCAAACGAGCAGTACTTC
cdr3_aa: CSARRIDTRGPNEQYF

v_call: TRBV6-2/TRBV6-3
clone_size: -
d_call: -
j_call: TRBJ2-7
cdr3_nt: TGTGCCAACAGTTATGGACCGTACGAGCAGTACTTC
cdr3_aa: CANSYGPYEQYF

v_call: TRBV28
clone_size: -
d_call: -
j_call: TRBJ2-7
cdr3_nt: TGTGCCAGCAGTTCCCCCGGGACGGGGGGCCGGAGGTACGAGCAGTACTTC
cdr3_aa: CASSSPGTGGRRYEQYF

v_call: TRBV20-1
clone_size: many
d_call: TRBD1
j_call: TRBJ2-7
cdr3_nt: TGCAGTGCCCCCGGACAGGGTAACTACGAGCAGTACTTC
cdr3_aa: CSAPGQGNYEQYF

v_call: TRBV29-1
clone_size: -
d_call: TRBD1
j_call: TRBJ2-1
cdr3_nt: TGCAGCGTTTTCCGACAGGGCTCCTACAATGAGCAGTTCTTC
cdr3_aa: CSVFRQGSYNEQFF

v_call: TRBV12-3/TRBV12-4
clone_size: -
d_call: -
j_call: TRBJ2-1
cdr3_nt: TGTGCCAGCACCTCTGGAGGTCATGAGCAGTTCTTC
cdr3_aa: CASTSGGHEQFF

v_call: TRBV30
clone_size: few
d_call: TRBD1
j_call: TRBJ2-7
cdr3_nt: TGTGCCTGGAGTGGGACAGGGGTCTACGAGCAGTACTTC
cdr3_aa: CAWSGTGVYEQYF

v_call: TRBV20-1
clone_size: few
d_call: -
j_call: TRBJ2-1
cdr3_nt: TGCAGTGCCCAGGGGCCGGGGCGCCACAATGAGCAGTTCTTC
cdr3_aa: CSAQGPGRHNEQFF

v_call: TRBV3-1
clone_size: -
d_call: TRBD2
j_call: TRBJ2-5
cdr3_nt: TGTGCCAGCAGCCAAGCCCGGGGGGGCTCAGAGACCCAGTACTTC
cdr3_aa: CASSQARGGSETQYF

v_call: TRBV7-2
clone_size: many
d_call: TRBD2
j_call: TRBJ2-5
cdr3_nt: TGTGCCAGCAGCTCAGGACTAGTCGAGACCCAGTACTTC
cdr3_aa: CASSSGLVETQYF

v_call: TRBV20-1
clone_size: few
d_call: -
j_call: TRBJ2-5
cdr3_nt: TGCAGTGCTAGATGGAAACAAGAGACCCAGTACTTC
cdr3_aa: CSARWKQETQYF

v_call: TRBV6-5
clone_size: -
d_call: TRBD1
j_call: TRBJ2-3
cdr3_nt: TGTGCCAGCAGACCCGGGACAGGGGCCAACACAGATATGCAGTATTTT
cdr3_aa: CASRPGTGANTDMQYF

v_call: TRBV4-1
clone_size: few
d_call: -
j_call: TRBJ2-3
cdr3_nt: TGCGCCAGCAGCCAAGATCTGAGGGGGGTTAGCACAGATACGCAGTATTTT
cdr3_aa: CASSQDLRGVSTDTQYF

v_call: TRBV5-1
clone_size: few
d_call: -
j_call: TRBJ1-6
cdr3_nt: TGCGCCAGCAGCTTGGGCCCTACCAGGGATTCACCCCTCCACTTT
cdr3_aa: CASSLGPTRDSPLHF

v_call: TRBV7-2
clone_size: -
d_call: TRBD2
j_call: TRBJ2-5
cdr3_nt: TGTGCCAGCAGCCCATCTAGCGGGGGCGTTCAAGAGACCCAGTACTTC
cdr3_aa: CASSPSSGGVQETQYF

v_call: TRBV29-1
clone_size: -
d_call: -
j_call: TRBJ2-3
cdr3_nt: TGCAGCGTTGAGAGTCTGGATACGCAGTATTTT
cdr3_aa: CSVESLDTQYF

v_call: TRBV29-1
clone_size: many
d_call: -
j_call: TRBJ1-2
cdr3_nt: TGCAGCGTTGAACGGGAACCCTATGGCTACACCTTC
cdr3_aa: CSVEREPYGYTF

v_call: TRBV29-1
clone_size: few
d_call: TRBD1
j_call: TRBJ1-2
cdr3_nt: TGCAGCGTGGGGGCCGACAGGGCGACTGGCTACACCTTC
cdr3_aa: CSVGADRATGYTF

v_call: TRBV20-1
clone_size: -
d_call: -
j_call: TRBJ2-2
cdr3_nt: TGCAGTGTTCCCCCGGGGGGCCGAACCGGGGAGCTGTTTTTT
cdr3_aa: CSVPPGGRTGELFF

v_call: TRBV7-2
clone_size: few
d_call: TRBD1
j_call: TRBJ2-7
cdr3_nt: TGTGCCAGCAGCCTAGGGACAGGTGGCGGTAACGAGCAGTACTTC
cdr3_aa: CASSLGTGGGNEQYF

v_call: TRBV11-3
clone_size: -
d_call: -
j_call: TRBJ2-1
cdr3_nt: TGTGCCAGCAGCTCCTTTAGATCTGACAATGAGCAGTTCTTC
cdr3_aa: CASSSFRSDNEQFF

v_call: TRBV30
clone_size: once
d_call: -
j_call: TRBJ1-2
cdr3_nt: TGTGCCTGGAGTGTACTCAGGGTAAATCATGGCTACACCTTC
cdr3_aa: CAWSVLRVNHGYTF

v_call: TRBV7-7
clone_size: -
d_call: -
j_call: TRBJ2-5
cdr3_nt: TGTGCCAGCAGGCACTTATATGAGACCCAGTACTTC
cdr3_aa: CASRHLYETQYF

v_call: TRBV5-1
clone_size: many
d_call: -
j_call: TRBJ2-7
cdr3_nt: TGCGCCAGCAGCTTGGGTTACTACGAGCAGTACTTC
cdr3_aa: CASSLGYYEQYF

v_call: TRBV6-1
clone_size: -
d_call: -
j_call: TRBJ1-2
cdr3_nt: TGTGCCAGCAGCCCCAGAACCGGACTGAATGGCTACACCTTC
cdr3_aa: CASSPRTGLNGYTF

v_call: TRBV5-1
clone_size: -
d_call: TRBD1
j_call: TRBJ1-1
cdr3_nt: TGCGCCAGCAGCTTAAGGACAGGGAAGTCCACTGAAGCTTTCTTT
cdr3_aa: CASSLRTGKSTEAFF

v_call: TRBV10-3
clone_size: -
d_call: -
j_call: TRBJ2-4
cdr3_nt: TGTGCCACCGCAAAAGACGGGACAAAGAGGTACTTC
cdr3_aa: CATAKDGTKRYF

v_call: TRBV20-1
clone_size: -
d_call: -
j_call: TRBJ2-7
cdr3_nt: TGCAGTGCCAGGGTAGGCCCCGGACGGGCCTCCTACGAGCAGTACTTC
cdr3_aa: CSARVGPGRASYEQYF

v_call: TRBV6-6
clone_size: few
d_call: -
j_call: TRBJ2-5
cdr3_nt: TGTGCCAGCAGTTACGGACCAGCCCAGGAGACCCAGTACTTC
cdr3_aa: CASSYGPAQETQYF

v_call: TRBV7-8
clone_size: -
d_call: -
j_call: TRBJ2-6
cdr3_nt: TGTGCCAGCAGCCCGGGACGGCACTCTGGGGCCAACGTCCTGACTTTC
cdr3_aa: CASSPGRHSGANVLTF

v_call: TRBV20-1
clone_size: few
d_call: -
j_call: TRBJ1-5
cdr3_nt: TGCAGTGCTAGACCGGCAGGGTTATTCCTCAATCAGCCCCAGCATTTT
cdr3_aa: CSARPAGLFLNQPQHF

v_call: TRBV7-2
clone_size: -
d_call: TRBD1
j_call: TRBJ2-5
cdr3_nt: TGTGCCAGCAGCTTACGACAGGGTTGGGGGACCCAGTACTTC
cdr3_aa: CASSLRQGWGTQYF

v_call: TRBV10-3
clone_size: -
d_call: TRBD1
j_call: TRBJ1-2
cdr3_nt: TGTGCCATCAGCCACGTCCCGGGACAGGGGGCAAAGAAGAATGGCTACACCTTC
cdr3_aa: CAISHVPGQGAKKNGYTF

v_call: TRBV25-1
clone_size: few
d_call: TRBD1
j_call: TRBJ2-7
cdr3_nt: TGTGCCAGCCAACCGCGGACAGGTGCCTACAATGAGCAGTACTTC
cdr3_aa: CASQPRTGAYNEQYF

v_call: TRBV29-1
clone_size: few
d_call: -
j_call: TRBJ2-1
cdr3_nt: TGCAGCGTTGAACAGGGGAGTTTGAATGAGCAGTTCTTC
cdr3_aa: CSVEQGSLNEQFF

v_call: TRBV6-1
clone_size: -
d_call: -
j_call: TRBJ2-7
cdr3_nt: TGTGCCAGCATTCCCGGCAGACTTTCCTACGAGCAGTACTTC
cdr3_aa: CASIPGRLSYEQYF

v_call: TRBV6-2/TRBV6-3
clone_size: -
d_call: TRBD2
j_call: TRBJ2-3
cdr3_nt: TGTGCCAGCAGTTACAAGGGGACTAGCGTTGCAGATACGCAGTATTTT
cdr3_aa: CASSYKGTSVADTQYF

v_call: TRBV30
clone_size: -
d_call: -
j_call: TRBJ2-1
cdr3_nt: TGTGCCGGGTTCTACAATGAGCAGTTCTTC
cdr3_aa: CAGFYNEQFF

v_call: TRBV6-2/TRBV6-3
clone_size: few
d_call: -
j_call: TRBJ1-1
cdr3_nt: TGTGCCAGCTCAAGCAACTTGAACACTGAAGCTTTCTTT
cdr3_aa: CASSSNLNTEAFF

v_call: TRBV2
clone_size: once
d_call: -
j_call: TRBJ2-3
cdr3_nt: TGTGCCACCCGGGACTTCGCGATCACAGATACGCAGTATTTT
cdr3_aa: CATRDFAITDTQYF

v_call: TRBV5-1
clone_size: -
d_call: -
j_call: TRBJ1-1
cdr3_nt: TGCGCCAGCAGCTTGGTCCAGCTAGGCACTGAAGCTTTCTTT
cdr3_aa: CASSLVQLGTEAFF

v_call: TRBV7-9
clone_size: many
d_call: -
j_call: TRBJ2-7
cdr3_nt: TGTGCCAGCAGCTTAGCGCCGTCGTCCTACGAGCAGTACTTC
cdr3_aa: CASSLAPSSYEQYF